These 18 T cell receptor beta chains originate from one sample sequenced in a study of blood T cell repertoires in COVID-19. TCRdb keeps only in-frame clones here, not all; method: immunoSEQ multiplex PCR. The table has 20,000 to 30,000 clones, around 83% seen once; the top ten hold more than 20%. The sample comprised peripheral blood. These receptors all come from a human donor in a cohort sampled during active COVID-19.

This clone has more than one count but fewer than ten. V usage is TRBV4-1 and J usage is TRBJ1-2, with D hard to call. The CDR3 spans 16 residues. The ends were cut back, 5 bases at V and 4 bases at J, with 20 bases in the middle. Germline CDR1 reads MGHRA; CDR2 reads YSYEKL. The CDR3 DNA reads as TGCGCCAGCAGCTTTGGGCCCCAAGTCCGGTCCTATGGCTACACCTTC. This encodes CASSFGPQVRSYGYTF.

This clone was observed a few times. This chain uses TRBV5-1 with TRBJ2-7; maybe TRBD1 (5 bases). The length of the CDR3 is 18 residues. The V and J ends lost 4 bases and 3 bases respectively, with 26 bases between them. Germline CDR1 reads SGHRS; CDR2 reads YFSETQ. The CDR3 sequence is CASSPSPPTALRVYEQYF. The CDR3 nucleotides are TGCGCCAGCAGCCCTTCACCCCCGACAGCTTTGCGAGTCTACGAGCAGTACTTC.

The gene calls are TRBV6-5 and TRBJ1-2; D perhaps matches TRBD1 (6 bases). The ends were cut back, 6 bases at V and 3 bases at J, with 14 bases in the middle. Germline CDR1 MNHEY, CDR2 SVGAGI. This CDR3 has 14 amino acids. The CDR3 DNA is TGTGCCAGCAGCGGGACACGCCGTGACTATGGCTACACCTTC. Protein product: CASSGTRRDYGYTF.

The chain links TRBV7-2 to TRBJ2-5; the D gene is possibly TRBD2 (6 bases). V lost 4 bases and J 2 bases, leaving 11 bases between the germline ends. This CDR3 region has 14 residues. Germline loops: CDR1 SGHTA, CDR2 FQGNSA. The CDR3 DNA reads as TGTGCCAGCAGCTCAAATGGGGGGCAAGAGACCCAGTACTTC. Translated: CASSSNGGQETQYF.

This clone has more than one count but fewer than ten. V usage is TRBV5-6 and J usage is TRBJ2-7; D possibly corresponds to TRBD1 (6 bases). Trimming cost V 5 bases and J 1 base, with 13 bases left between them. Germline assignment: CDR1 SGHDT and CDR2 YYEEEE. The CDR3 has 14 residues. CDR3 residues: CASRVQGSSYEQYF. In DNA form, the CDR3 reads TGTGCCAGCAGGGTACAGGGTTCTTCCTACGAGCAGTACTTC.

The V gene is TRBV19, the J gene TRBJ1-2; D is perhaps TRBD1 (5 bases). V lost 3 bases and J lost 2, with 13 bases in between. Germline lookup yields CDR1 LNHDA and CDR2 SQIVND (reference sequence). This CDR3 contains 15 residues. The CDR3 DNA is TGTGCCAGTAGTATTTTGGTACAGGAGAACTATGGCTACACCTTC. Translating it yields CASSILVQENYGYTF.

V gene TRBV2 combines with J gene TRBJ2-3; 11 nucleotides align to TRBD2. The ends lost 5 bases at V and 1 base at J; junction bases unmatched: 5. This CDR3 contains 16 residues. In germline, CDR1 is SNHLY, CDR2 FYNNEI. CDR3 sequence: CASSTLAGGGTDTQYF. In DNA, the CDR3 is TGTGCCAGCAGTACCCTAGCGGGGGGTGGCACAGATACGCAGTATTTT.

This clone came up a few times. This chain links TRBV11-1 with TRBJ2-2; TRBD2 is a possible D gene (6 bases). Germline V gene sequence: CDR1 SGHAT, CDR2 FQDESV (reference sequence). The CDR3 runs 14 residues. Trimming stripped 5 bases from V and 6 bases from J, with 13 bases between. In DNA, the CDR3 is TGTGCCAGCAGCCCGCGTGGGAGGCCCGGGGAGCTGTTTTTT. It translates to CASSPRGRPGELFF.

The genes are TRBV4-1 and TRBJ1-5, with TRBD1 as a possible D gene (5 bases). CDR3 length: 14 amino acids. Germline lookup yields CDR1 MGHRA and CDR2 YSYEKL. With 1 base removed from V and 7 bases from J, the gap between germline ends came to 11 bases. CDR3 nucleotide sequence: TGCGCCAGCAGCCAAGGACCTACAGGACAGCCCCAGCATTTT. Translation: CASSQGPTGQPQHF.

This clone appeared a single time. The chain has TRBV6-6 and TRBJ2-7; 9 bases are a match to TRBD1. Germline-derived CDR1 and CDR2 are MNHNY and SVGAGI (reference sequence). The length of the CDR3 is 15 residues. Trimming at V came to 4 bases and at J to 2 bases, leaving 6 bases not matched to a gene. CDR3 sequence: CASSSPGTGTYEQYF. The CDR3 DNA reads TGTGCCAGCAGTTCCCCCGGGACAGGGACCTACGAGCAGTACTTC.

V gene TRBV6-5 combines with J gene TRBJ1-6, with a tentative D call TRBD1 (5 bases). The CDR3 loop spans 14 amino acids. V gave up 4 bases and J gave up 9 bases, with 13 bases separating them. Germline CDR1 and CDR2: MNHEY and SVGAGI. The CDR3 DNA sequence: TGTGCCAGCAGTTTGGGAGGGGTGGGTTCACCCCTCCACTTT. As protein: CASSLGGVGSPLHF.

The CDR3: CASSPRTGGSYEQYF. DNA for the CDR3: TGTGCCAGCAGCCCCCGGACAGGGGGCTCCTACGAGCAGTACTTC. The chain employs TRBV6-5 and TRBJ2-7, with 10 bases fitting TRBD1. Germline CDR1 is MNHEY and CDR2 is SVGAGI. Trimming at V came to 6 bases and at J to 0 bases, leaving 5 bases not matched to a gene. The CDR3 is made up of 15 amino acids.

In its sample, this clone was seen once. The rearrangement joins TRBV5-4 to TRBJ2-1, with D perhaps matching TRBD2 (6 bases). V dropped 3 bases and J dropped 7 bases, with 23 bases sitting between them. Per germline, CDR1 SGHNT and CDR2 YYREEE (reference sequence). The CDR3 contains 17 residues. Here the CDR3 DNA reads TGTGCCAGCAGCTACACTGTCAGGAAGTGGGACTCAAATGAGCAGTTCTTC. It translates to CASSYTVRKWDSNEQFF.

The chain uses TRBV6-2 or TRBV6-3 and TRBJ2-3, with D unclear. The CDR3 spans 14 residues. Germline values: CDR1 MNHEY, CDR2 SVGEGT. The germline V and J ends were trimmed by 0 bases and 5 bases, with 9 bases remaining between them. Here the CDR3 reads CASSYSRRLDTQYF. CDR3 nucleotide sequence: TGTGCCAGCAGTTACTCTCGCAGGCTAGATACGCAGTATTTT.

The V gene is TRBV3-1 (or the pseudogene TRBV3-2), the J gene TRBJ2-5, with 9 positions matching TRBD2. The CDR3 has 16 amino acids. The germline V gene encodes CDR1 LGHDT and CDR2 YNNKEL (reference sequence). V was pared by 4 bases and J by 0 bases, with 6 bases of the junction left unmatched. The CDR3 reads CASSLAGVLYQETQYF. DNA of the CDR3: TGTGCCAGCAGCCTAGCGGGAGTACTGTACCAAGAGACCCAGTACTTC.

V is TRBV24-1 and J is TRBJ2-5, with 9 bases aligning to TRBD2. Germline values: CDR1 KGHDR, CDR2 SFDVKD. V gave up 3 bases and J gave up 2 bases; unmatched junction bases: 6. This CDR3 is 16 amino acids long. The CDR3 here is CATSDRRLADQETQYF. The DNA for the CDR3 is TGTGCCACCAGTGATCGCAGACTAGCGGATCAAGAGACCCAGTACTTC.

This sequence joins TRBV27 and TRBJ2-2; D not certain. Germline lookup yields CDR1 MNHEY and CDR2 SMNVEV (reference sequence). V was pared by 5 bases and J by 2 bases, with 9 bases between. CDR3 length: 14 amino acids. CDR3 amino acids: CASSINSNTGELFF. Written as DNA, the CDR3 is TGTGCCAGCAGTATAAACTCTAACACCGGGGAGCTGTTTTTT.

The CDR3 is CASSPDRKRGYTF. For the CDR3, the DNA is TGTGCCAGTAGTCCGGACAGAAAACGAGGCTACACCTTC. The chain couples TRBV19 to TRBJ1-2; TRBD1 might be the D (6 bases). This CDR3 is 13 amino acids long. Between the trimmed V and J ends, which lost 5 bases and 8 bases, there was a span of 15 bases. The germline gives CDR1 LNHDA, CDR2 SQIVND (reference sequence).